The present T cell receptor (beta chain) was sequenced within a study of high-grade serous ovarian cancer treatment subgroups. Study details: Samples averaged roughly 15,000 reads and 6,900 or so unique TCR beta rearrangements.

Germline-derived CDR1 and CDR2 are LNHNV and YYDKDF (reference sequence). The CDR3 loop spans 11 amino acids. With 3 bases removed from V and 7 bases from J, the gap between germline ends came to 3 bases. Tumor samples were obtained before definitive surgery or chemotherapy. Study-level results: These tumor repertoires lack spatial information from bulk sequencing. Same-patient tumor repertoires overlapped at roughly 0.095 to 0.8; different patients barely overlapped. TCR relatedness rose with neoantigen level and trended with mutation load.

This clone was observed a handful of times. Its antigen is not identified. Only in-frame clones appear in the TCRdb table, and some are missing; sequencing was by immunoSEQ multiplex PCR. The top ten clones hold about 3% of a sample with 30,000 to 40,000 clones, around 80% of them seen once. The rearrangement links TRBV15 to TRBJ2-2; D remains ambiguous. Sequencing used tumor tissue. This clonotype originated in a human donor with high-grade serous ovarian cancer. The chain's CDR3 is CATSSRGELFF. The DNA of the CDR3 is TGTGCCACCAGCAGCCGCGGGGAGCTGTTTTTT.